These 10 T cell receptor beta chains share one sample of origin, sequenced in a study of OX40 agonist ivuxolimab in advanced cancers. Profiled with immunoSEQ multiplex PCR; TCRdb holds only in-frame clones, not every one. This table has tens of thousands of clones, approximately 91% appearing once. This specimen consisted of CD4+ or CD8+ T cells sorted from blood, obtained in a trial of the OX40 agonist ivuxolimab. The receptors shown here come from an adult with an advanced solid tumor such as melanoma, head and neck, liver or kidney cancer.

The chain combines TRBV28 with TRBJ1-2, with 7 bases fitting TRBD1. Germline V gene lookup returns CDR1 MDHEN and CDR2 SYDVKM. Unmatched junction bases numbered 20, after V lost 3 bases and J lost 4 bases. CDR3 length equals 19 residues. CDR3 sequence (DNA): TGTGCCAGCAGTTTCTCCGACCCACCCCGGACAGGAATCGGCTATGGCTACACCTTC. It encodes CASSFSDPPRTGIGYGYTF.

This clone was found a few times. An end of the junction differs from the germline gene, which may be a read error. J is TRBJ2-1 and V is TRBV29-1; 10 nucleotides align to TRBD2. In germline, CDR1 is SQVTM, CDR2 ANQGSEA. The CDR3 has 17 amino acids. As DNA, the CDR3 is TGCAGCGCTGAAGGGTCTACTAGCGGGGACCCCTACAATGAGCAGTTCTTC. Residues: CSAEGSTSGDPYNEQFF.

This clone was observed a single time. The chain uses TRBV5-1 and TRBJ1-1; D might be TRBD1 (5 bases). The ends were cut back, 5 bases at V and 6 bases at J, with 14 bases in the middle. The CDR3 totals 13 residues. CDR1 and CDR2 (germline): SGHRS, YFSETQ. CDR3 sequence (DNA): TGCGCCAGCAGTTCCTATCGGGGGTCTGAAGCTTTCTTT. Protein: CASSSYRGSEAFF.

DNA for the CDR3: TGCGCCAGCAGCTCAGGACTAGCGGGTACCGGGGAGCTGTTTTTT. Amino acid sequence: CASSSGLAGTGELFF. V and J are TRBV5-1 and TRBJ2-2; 11 positions match TRBD2. The germline V gene encodes CDR1 SGHRS and CDR2 YFSETQ. The CDR3 consists of 15 residues. The ends lost 3 bases at V and 5 bases at J; junction bases unmatched: 3.

The chain couples TRBV10-3 to TRBJ1-2; TRBD1 matches 11 bases. V lost 0 bases to trimming and J lost 2 bases; unmatched junction nucleotides: 2. CDR3 length equals 16 residues. Germline V gene lookup returns CDR1 ENHRY and CDR2 SYGVKD. For the CDR3, the DNA is TGTGCCATCAGTGAGTCGGGGGACAGGGGGAACTATGGCTACACCTTC. Amino acids: CAISESGDRGNYGYTF.

The V and J genes are TRBV28 and TRBJ2-6; 11 nucleotides match TRBD1. Germline-derived CDR1 and CDR2 are MDHEN and SYDVKM. CDR3 length: 18 amino acids. The J segment lost 2 bases and the V segment lost 5 bases, leaving 8 bases of the junction unmatched. CDR3: CASSTTGTGGAGANVLTF. The DNA for the CDR3 is TGTGCCAGCAGTACAACCGGGACAGGGGGTGCTGGGGCCAACGTCCTGACTTTC.

This chain links TRBV5-8 with TRBJ2-3, with 7 bases matching TRBD2. The junction had 12 bases not matched to a gene; V was cut back by 4 bases and J by 1 base. CDR1 and CDR2 (germline): SGHTS, YDEGEE. There are 17 residues in the CDR3. The DNA for the CDR3 is TGTGCCAGCAGCCCCGGTTGGGGGGGTGACGGCACAGATACGCAGTATTTT. It is translated as CASSPGWGGDGTDTQYF.

CDR3 sequence: CASSPQTVSYEQYF. DNA of the CDR3: TGTGCCAGTAGTCCTCAGACAGTCTCCTACGAGCAGTACTTC. The chain links TRBV19 to TRBJ2-7; a possible D gene is TRBD1 (5 bases). The germline V and J ends were trimmed by 5 bases and 0 bases, with 11 bases remaining between them. Germline CDR1 and CDR2: LNHDA and SQIVND (reference sequence). CDR3 length: 14 amino acids.

The chain carries TRBV18 and TRBJ1-1, with D unresolved. CDR3 length: 14 amino acids. Trimming pared 3 bases from V and 5 bases from J, leaving 13 bases between. Per germline, CDR1 KGHSH and CDR2 LQKENI. The CDR3 bases are TGTGCCAGCTCACCGACATTGGATTGGACTGAAGCTTTCTTT. It encodes CASSPTLDWTEAFF.

This rearrangement joins TRBV9 to TRBJ2-5; tentatively, D is TRBD1 or TRBD2 (6 bases each). Germline V CDR1 and CDR2: SGDLS, YYNGEE. V was trimmed by 2 bases and J by 2 bases, leaving 13 bases between them. CDR3 length equals 15 residues. The CDR3 spells CASSVGGPGQETQYF. The CDR3 region has the DNA TGTGCCAGCAGCGTTGGGGGGCCGGGGCAAGAGACCCAGTACTTC.